This T cell receptor beta chain comes out of a study of OX40 agonist ivuxolimab in advanced cancers. Study summary: Anti-PD-1, anti-PD-L1 or anti-CTLA-4 therapy given earlier was allowed, and around 40% had some. Among those treated, three patients had partial responses, one with hepatocellular carcinoma and two with cutaneous melanoma. Study-wide findings and caveats: Both CD4+ and CD8+ T cell populations in blood had undergone clonal expansion by week 6 at 0.1 to 3.0 mg/kg.

Profiling relied on immunoSEQ multiplex PCR, and the TCRdb table lists in-frame clones only, not all of them. Of about 77,000 clones listed, approximately 89% are singletons. As concerns this clone: The antigen is unknown.

This CDR3 spans 15 amino acids. With V trimmed by 4 bases and J by 1 base, 6 bases remained unmatched. CDR1 is SGHRS and CDR2 is YFSETQ in the germline V gene. Blood sampling took place at baseline, cycle 4 day 1, and cycle 7 day 1. This clonotype was obtained from an adult with an advanced solid tumor such as melanoma, head and neck, liver or kidney cancer. This sample comprised CD4+ or CD8+ T cells sorted from blood, obtained in a trial of the OX40 agonist ivuxolimab. This sequence joins TRBV5-1 and TRBJ1-1, with TRBD1 matching 8 bases. The CDR3 DNA follows: TGCGCCAGCAGCCCGGAAGGGACAGGGAACACTGAAGCTTTCTTT. Translation: CASSPEGTGNTEAFF. The full variable domain, in which reference TRBV5-1 and TRBJ1-1 provide the parts outside the CDR3, is KAGVTQTPRYLIKTRGQQVTLSCSPISGHRSVSWYQQTPGQGLQFLFEYFSETQRNKGNFPGRFSGRQFSNSRSEMNVSTLELGDSALYLCASSPEGTGNTEAFFGQGTRLTVV.